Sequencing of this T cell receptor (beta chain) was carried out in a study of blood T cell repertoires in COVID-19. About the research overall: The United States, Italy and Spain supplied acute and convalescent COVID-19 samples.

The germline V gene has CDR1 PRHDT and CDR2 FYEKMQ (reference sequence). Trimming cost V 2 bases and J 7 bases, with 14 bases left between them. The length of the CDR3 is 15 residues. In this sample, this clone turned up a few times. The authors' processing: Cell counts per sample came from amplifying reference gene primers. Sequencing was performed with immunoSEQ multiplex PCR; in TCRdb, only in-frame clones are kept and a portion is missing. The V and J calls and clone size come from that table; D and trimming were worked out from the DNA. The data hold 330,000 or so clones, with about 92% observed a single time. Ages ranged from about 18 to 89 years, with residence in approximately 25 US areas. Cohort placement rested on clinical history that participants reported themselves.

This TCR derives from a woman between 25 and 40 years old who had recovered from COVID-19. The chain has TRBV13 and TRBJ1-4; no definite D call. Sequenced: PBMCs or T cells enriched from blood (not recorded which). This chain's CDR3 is CASSLSLRGGEKLFF. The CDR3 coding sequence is TGTGCCAGCAGCTTATCATTGCGGGGTGGTGAAAAACTGTTTTTT.